Listed here are 18 T cell receptor beta chains from one sample, sequenced in a study of human T cells and chemical hapten exposure. TCRdb passed the RACE reads through MiXCR, listing each CDR3 protein once. Here the sample spans 250,000 or so distinct CDR3 sequences, roughly 7.4% being singletons. Time point denoted: pre-sensitization, week 0. Noted treatment: therapeutic diphenylcyclopropenone sensitization with weekly scalp DPC. The material sequenced was whole blood, taken in connection with sensitization to the hapten diphenylcyclopropenone (DPC). The source is a man between 18 and 35 years old with alopecia areata. Some clones in this sample may be carry-over from other donors' samples.

This clonotype was counted between two and nine times. This chain links TRBV7-9 with TRBJ1-2; D is ambiguous. Trimming pared 8 bases from V and 0 bases from J, leaving 7 bases between. Per the germline V gene, CDR1 is SEHNR and CDR2 is FQNEAQ (reference sequence). The CDR3 has 12 amino acids. The CDR3 here is CASGTPNYGYTF. The CDR3 region has the DNA TGTGCCAGCGGTACGCCTAACTATGGCTACACCTTC.

This clonotype was detected ten times or more. The chain couples TRBV4-3 to TRBJ2-1, with 9 bases matching TRBD1. Trimming cost V 4 bases and J 5 bases; bases outside gene matches: 6. Germline CDR1 LGHNA, CDR2 YSLEER. The CDR3 is 15 residues long. The CDR3 bases are TGCGCCAGCAGCCGAGACCGGACAGGGGACAATGAGCAGTTCTTC. This translates into CASSRDRTGDNEQFF.

A few counts support this clonotype. The chain uses TRBV6-2 or TRBV6-3 and TRBJ1-1, with D unclear. Germline assignment: CDR1 MNHEY and CDR2 SVGEGT. The CDR3 runs to 12 residues. V gave up 6 bases and J gave up 3 bases, with 8 bases separating them. The CDR3 sequence is CASRLLHTEAFF. In DNA, the CDR3 is TGTGCCAGCAGACTACTTCACACTGAAGCTTTCTTT.

This clonotype was detected only a few times. The chain has TRBV10-2 and TRBJ1-5; 8 bases agree with TRBD1. The germline V gene has CDR1 WSHSY and CDR2 SAAADI. This CDR3 has 15 residues. J was trimmed by 5 bases and V by 5 bases; bases with no gene match: 8. For the CDR3, the DNA is TGCGCCAGCAGTCCGGACAGGGTGGGGCATCAGCCCCAGCATTTT. This sequence encodes CASSPDRVGHQPQHF.

Only a few counts were recorded for this clonotype. The rearrangement joins TRBV18 to TRBJ1-1; D is unresolved. Deletions cut 1 base from V and 6 bases from J, with 15 bases between. This CDR3 region has 15 residues. Germline CDR1 is KGHSH and CDR2 is LQKENI. The chain's CDR3 is CASSPLQVDVAEAFF. CDR3 bases: TGTGCCAGCTCACCACTGCAGGTGGACGTGGCTGAAGCTTTCTTT.

Only a few counts were recorded for this clonotype. This rearrangement joins TRBV12-3 or TRBV12-4 to TRBJ1-6, with 9 bases lining up with TRBD1. This CDR3 is 16 amino acids long. V trimming: 6 bases; J trimming: 6 bases; junction bases outside the gene matches: 9. In nucleotides, the CDR3 is TGTGCCAGCAGACCACAGGGGGCCCTCCTTAATTCACCCCTCCACTTT. It is translated as CASRPQGALLNSPLHF.

The table lists this clonotype with a few counts. This chain uses TRBV3-1 with TRBJ2-7; perhaps TRBD1 as D (6 bases). The CDR3 length is 15 residues. V dropped 2 bases and J dropped 4 bases, with 15 bases sitting between them. CDR1 and CDR2 (germline): LGHDT, YNNKEL (reference sequence). The CDR3 reads CASSQTGSPLYEQYF. The CDR3 bases are TGTGCCAGCAGCCAAACAGGGTCCCCCCTTTACGAGCAGTACTTC.

The rearrangement joins TRBV28 to TRBJ2-2; D unclear. This CDR3 spans 17 amino acids. V shed 7 bases and J shed 5 bases, with 23 bases lying between them. Germline V lookup: CDR1 MDHEN, CDR2 SYDVKM. The DNA of the CDR3 is TGTGCCAGCAACCCTTTATCGACCAACCAAGGAACCGGGGAGCTGTTTTTT. Protein product: CASNPLSTNQGTGELFF.

Concerning this clonotype: A much larger clone differs from this one at a single base, so this may be a read error. The V and J genes are TRBV7-9 and TRBJ2-7; D is possibly TRBD1 (6 bases). Per germline, CDR1 SEHNR and CDR2 FQNEAQ (reference sequence). CDR3 length equals 14 residues. Trimming shortened V by 5 bases and J by 3 bases, and 14 bases separated the two germline ends. DNA of the CDR3: TGTGCCAGCAGCCGCAGACAGGCGAACTACGAGCAGTACGTC. This sequence encodes CASSRRQANYEQYV.

The chain carries TRBV6-5 and TRBJ2-1, with D perhaps TRBD1 or TRBD2 (5 bases each). The length of the CDR3 is 15 residues. V was clipped by 2 bases and J by 1 base, with 9 bases between them. CDR1 is MNHEY and CDR2 is SVGAGI in the germline V gene. CDR3 region: CASSYGGTSYNEQFF. The CDR3, as DNA: TGTGCCAGCAGTTACGGTGGGACGTCCTACAATGAGCAGTTCTTC.

This clonotype appeared a few times. The chain is built from TRBV7-2 and TRBJ2-3, with a tentative D call TRBD1 (6 bases). The germline gives CDR1 SGHTA, CDR2 FQGNSA. The V gene lost 4 bases and the J gene lost 7 bases, with 15 bases spanning the gap. The CDR3 covers 14 residues. CDR3 region: CASSYNTGTNTQYF. The DNA for the CDR3 is TGTGCCAGCAGCTACAATACCGGGACAAATACGCAGTATTTT.

Points on this clonotype: The junction shows a germline mismatch at one end, possibly a read error. This rearrangement joins TRBV4-1 to TRBJ1-6, with a tentative D call TRBD1 (5 bases). Germline V gene data show CDR1 as MGHRA and CDR2 as YSYEKL. This CDR3 spans 15 amino acids. CDR3 DNA: TGCGCCAACAGCCAGCTACGCGGGCAGGGTTCACCCCTCCACTTT. Its translation is CANSQLRGQGSPLHF.

The V call is TRBV11-2, the J call TRBJ2-3; 9 bases agree with TRBD1. This CDR3 has 16 residues. The germline CDR1 and CDR2 sequences are SGHAT and FQNNGV. Trimming removed 3 bases from V and 3 bases from J; junction bases left unmatched: 7. The CDR3 loop reads CASSLRGQGYTDTQYF. CDR3 in DNA: TGTGCCAGCAGCTTGCGGGGACAGGGTTATACAGATACGCAGTATTTT.

The J gene is TRBJ2-2, the V gene TRBV12-5, with D uncertain. The CDR3 sequence is 13 residues long. The V and J ends lost 1 base and 7 bases respectively, with 7 bases between them. Germline CDR1 LGHNT, CDR2 FRNRAP. This CDR3 reads CASGLAPFGELFF. CDR3 sequence (DNA): TGTGCTAGTGGTTTGGCCCCCTTCGGGGAGCTGTTTTTT.

This clonotype has at least ten counts. The J gene is TRBJ1-1, the V gene TRBV9; no reliable D call. The germline V and J ends were trimmed by 4 bases and 5 bases, with 15 bases remaining between them. Germline-derived CDR1 and CDR2 are SGDLS and YYNGEE. This CDR3 has 14 amino acids. The CDR3 protein is CASSPRPVGTEAFF. CDR3 DNA: TGTGCCAGCAGCCCCCGTCCAGTGGGGACTGAAGCTTTCTTT.

The J gene is TRBJ1-5, the V gene TRBV6-2 or TRBV6-3; D gene ambiguous. The CDR3 is 12 amino acids. V was clipped by 9 bases and J by 2 bases, with 8 bases between them. The germline gives CDR1 MNHEY, CDR2 SVGEGT. The CDR3, as DNA: TGTGCCAGGACAAGCGGCAATCAGCCCCAGCATTTT. Translated: CARTSGNQPQHF.

The chain carries TRBV4-1 and TRBJ2-2; unclear D gene. V was trimmed by 0 bases and J by 0 bases, leaving 14 bases between them. The germline V gene encodes CDR1 MGHRA and CDR2 YSYEKL. This CDR3 contains 18 residues. The CDR3 DNA sequence: TGCGCCAGCAGCCAAGATCACAGCATCTGGGCGAACACCGGGGAGCTGTTTTTT. Translation gives CASSQDHSIWANTGELFF.

The chain links TRBV6-5 to TRBJ2-1; TRBD1 aligns across 9 bases. The germline CDR1 and CDR2 sequences are MNHEY and SVGAGI. The CDR3 is 17 amino acids. The J segment lost 1 base and the V segment lost 5 bases, leaving 9 bases of the junction unmatched. The CDR3 reads CASSGPRTGVSYNEQFF. CDR3 nucleotide sequence: TGTGCCAGCAGTGGACCAAGGACAGGGGTTTCCTACAATGAGCAGTTCTTC.